This T cell receptor (beta chain) stems from a study of spatial heterogeneity in lung cancer. In the study overall: Detection consistently yielded more beta chains than alpha chains. Raw sequencing reads included, on average, more than eight appearances of each unique TCR and UMI combination.

General study results and limits: Ubiquitous expanded tumor TCRs showed up in blood more at resection than follow-up.

A remark on this clonotype: What it binds is unknown.

TCRdb re-derived calls from the 5' RACE reads in MiXCR, one entry per CDR3 protein. This sample carries roughly 82,000 distinct CDR3 sequences, roughly 12% of them seen once, and the ten largest clones take 3.5% to 5.5%. Germline V gene lookup returns CDR1 SEHNR and CDR2 FQNEAQ (reference sequence). Trimming left V 5 bases short and J 0 bases short, with 16 bases between. The CDR3 loop spans 16 amino acids. Described time point: sample taken at primary tumor resection. Sequencing was performed on whole RNA extracted from tumor and nontumor lung tissue, or from frozen PBMC, and the material was left unsorted. The donor population consisted of about 75 patients with untreated, early-stage non-small cell lung cancer.

Specimen: PBMCs, collected at surgery. The chain uses TRBV7-9 and TRBJ2-5; D gene unclear. The sequence was collected from a male donor with early-stage non-small cell lung cancer. The DNA of the CDR3 is TGTGCCAGCAGCCCTCCAGACGCCCTGTACCAAGAGACCCAGTACTTC. Residues: CASSPPDALYQETQYF.